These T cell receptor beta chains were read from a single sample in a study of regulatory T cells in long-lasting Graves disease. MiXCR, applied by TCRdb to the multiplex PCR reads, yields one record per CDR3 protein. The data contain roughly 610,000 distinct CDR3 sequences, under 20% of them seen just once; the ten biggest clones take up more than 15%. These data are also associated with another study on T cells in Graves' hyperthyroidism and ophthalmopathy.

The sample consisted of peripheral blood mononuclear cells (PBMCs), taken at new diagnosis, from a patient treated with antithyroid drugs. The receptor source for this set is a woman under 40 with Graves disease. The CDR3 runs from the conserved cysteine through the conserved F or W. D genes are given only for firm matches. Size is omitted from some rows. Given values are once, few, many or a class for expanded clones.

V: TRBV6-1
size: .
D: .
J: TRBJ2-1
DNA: TGTGCCAGCAGTGAGAGGAGGGTGGGCCTCTACAATGAGCAGTTCTTC
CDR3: CASSERRVGLYNEQFF

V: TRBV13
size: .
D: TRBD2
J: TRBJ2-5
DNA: TGTGCCAGCAGCTTAGTAGCGGGAGGAGAAGAGACCCAGTACTTC
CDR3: CASSLVAGGEETQYF

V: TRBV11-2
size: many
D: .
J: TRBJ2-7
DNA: TGTGCCAGCAGCATCATAGGGGTGGTCTACGAGCAGTACTTC
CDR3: CASSIIGVVYEQYF

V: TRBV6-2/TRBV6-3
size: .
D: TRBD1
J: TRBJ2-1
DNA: TGTGCCAGCAGCCCCTCGGACAGGGACAATGAGCAGTTCTTC
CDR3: CASSPSDRDNEQFF

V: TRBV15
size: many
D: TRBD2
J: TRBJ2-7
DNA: TGTGCCACCAGCAGAGATATCAGCGGGGGATCCTACGAGCAGTACTTC
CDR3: CATSRDISGGSYEQYF

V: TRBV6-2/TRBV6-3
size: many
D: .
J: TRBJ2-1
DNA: TGTGCCAGCAGGGGCCCTGGGCTTGACTACAATGAGCAGTTCTTC
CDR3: CASRGPGLDYNEQFF

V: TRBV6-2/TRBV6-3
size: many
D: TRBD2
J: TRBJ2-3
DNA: TGTGCCAGCAGCGAGATAGCGGGGTCCACAGATACGCAGTATTTT
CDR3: CASSEIAGSTDTQYF

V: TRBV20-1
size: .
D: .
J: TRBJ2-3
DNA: TGCAGTGCTGGACAGAGTACGCAGGATACGCAGTATTTT
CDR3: CSAGQSTQDTQYF

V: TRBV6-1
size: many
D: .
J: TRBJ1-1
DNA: TGTGCCAGCAGCCCCATGCCCGGAATGAACACTGAAGCTTTCTTT
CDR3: CASSPMPGMNTEAFF

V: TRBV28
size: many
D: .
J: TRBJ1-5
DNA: TGTGCCAGCAGCCGCCGGACACTCCACAATCAGCCCCAGCATTTT
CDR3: CASSRRTLHNQPQHF

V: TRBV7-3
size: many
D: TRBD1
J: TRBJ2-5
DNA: TGTGCCAGCAGCGTCACAGGGGCAGGAGAGACCCAGTACTTC
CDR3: CASSVTGAGETQYF

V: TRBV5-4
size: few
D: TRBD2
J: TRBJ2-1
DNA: TGTGCCAGCAGCTTGCCTAGCGGGAAGGCATACAATGAGCAGTTCTTC
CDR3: CASSLPSGKAYNEQFF

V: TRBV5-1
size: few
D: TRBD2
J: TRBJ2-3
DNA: TGCGCCAGCAGTCTTCCCACTAGCGGGATCACAGATACGCAGTATTTT
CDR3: CASSLPTSGITDTQYF

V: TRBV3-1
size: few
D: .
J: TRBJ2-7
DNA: TGTGCCAGCAGCCCCCCTGCCGGGACTTCCTACGAGCAGTACTTC
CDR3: CASSPPAGTSYEQYF

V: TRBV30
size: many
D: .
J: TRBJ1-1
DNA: TGTGCCTGGAGTAAACGGGGAGCGAACACTGAAGCTTTCTTT
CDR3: CAWSKRGANTEAFF

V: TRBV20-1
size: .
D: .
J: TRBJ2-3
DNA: TGCAGTGCTAGAGCACCCTTCCGGACTAGCACAGATACGCAGTATTTT
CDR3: CSARAPFRTSTDTQYF

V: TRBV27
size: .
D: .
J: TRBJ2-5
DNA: TGTGCCAGCAGTTTCGGGATAGGGGGGTCCTTAGAGGGCCAGTACTTC
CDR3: CASSFGIGGSLEGQYF

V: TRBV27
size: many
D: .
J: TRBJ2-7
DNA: TGTGCCAGCAGCCAACGTAACTACTACGAGCAGTACTTC
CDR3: CASSQRNYYEQYF

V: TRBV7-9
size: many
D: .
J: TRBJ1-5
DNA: TGTGCCAGCAGCCTCATGGGGCAGCCCCAGCATTTT
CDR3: CASSLMGQPQHF

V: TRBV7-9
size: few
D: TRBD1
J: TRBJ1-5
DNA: TGTGCCAACAGCCGTGGGGACAGCGGGTATCAGCCCCAGCATTTT
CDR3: CANSRGDSGYQPQHF

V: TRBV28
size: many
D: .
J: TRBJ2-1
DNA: TGTGCCAGCAGTTCACCGACCTTGAAGGAGCGGAGCTCCTACAATGAGCAGTTCTTC
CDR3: CASSSPTLKERSSYNEQFF

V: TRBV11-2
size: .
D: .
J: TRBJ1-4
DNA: TGTGCCAGCAGCTTTAGAGGGGGAAAACTGTTTTTT
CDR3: CASSFRGGKLFF

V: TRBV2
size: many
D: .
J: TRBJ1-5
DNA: TGTGCCAGCAGTGAATGGGCGAGCAATCAGCCCCAGCATTTT
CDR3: CASSEWASNQPQHF